This T cell receptor beta chain was documented in a study of CD8+ T cells in alopecia areata. General study results and limits: Having just one nonresponder leaves the connection between baseline CD8+ expansion and response unresolved.

In regard to this clone: As yet, its antigen is unknown.

cDNA serving as the sequencing template came from extracted, reverse transcribed RNA. Generated by immunoSEQ multiplex PCR, the TCRdb table keeps only in-frame clones and is missing some. Among about 120,000 clones, 53% were seen once, and the ten largest hold roughly 0.5%. Germline V gives CDR1 GTSNPN, CDR2 SVGIG (reference sequence). The CDR3 sequence is 14 residues long. V was clipped by 5 bases and J by 8 bases, with 21 bases between them. Described treatment: oral pan-JAK inhibitor, 5-10 mg twice daily. Alopecia areata patients had lesional scalp punch biopsies and peripheral blood taken from them. Cell sorting on a FACSAria was used to separate CD4+ and CD8+ T cells from the PBMCs.

This receptor was obtained from a human donor with alopecia areata. The J gene is TRBJ1-1, the V gene TRBV30; D is unclear. The sequences come from CD4+ T cells sorted from blood, collected at week 4, from a patient treated with tofacitinib. CDR3 DNA: TGTGCCTGGGAGAACGTTCGGCGAGGCTGGGAAGCTTTCTTT. As protein: CAWENVRRGWEAFF.